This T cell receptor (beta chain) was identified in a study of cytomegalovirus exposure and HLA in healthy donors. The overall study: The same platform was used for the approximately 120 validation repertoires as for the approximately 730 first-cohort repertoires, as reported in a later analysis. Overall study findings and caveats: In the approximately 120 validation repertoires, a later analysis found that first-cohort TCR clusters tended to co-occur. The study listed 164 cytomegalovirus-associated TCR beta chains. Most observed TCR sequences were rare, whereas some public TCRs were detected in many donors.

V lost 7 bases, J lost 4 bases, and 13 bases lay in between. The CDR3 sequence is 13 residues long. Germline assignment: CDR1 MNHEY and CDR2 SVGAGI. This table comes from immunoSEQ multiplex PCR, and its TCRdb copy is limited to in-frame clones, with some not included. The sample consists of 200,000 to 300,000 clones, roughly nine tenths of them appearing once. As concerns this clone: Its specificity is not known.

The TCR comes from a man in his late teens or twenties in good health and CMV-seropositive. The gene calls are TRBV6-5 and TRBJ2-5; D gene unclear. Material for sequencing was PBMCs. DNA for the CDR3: TGTGCCAGCACCGAAGTAGGTCGAGAGACCCAGTACTTC. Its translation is CASTEVGRETQYF.